Given below is one TCR beta chain in context. This receptor's antigen is unknown. No much larger clone exists at a distance of one base, and base qualities are not known. CDR1 and CDR2 are drawn from the germline V gene: SGHVS, FQNEAQ. V drops 5 bases and J drops 7 bases, leaving 12 bases in between. CDR3 length: 13 amino acids, cysteine to phenylalanine. CDR3 DNA only is kept here, 39 bases in frame from base 1. This specimen belongs to a study of blood T cell repertoires in COVID-19 (dated by TCRdb to the early 2020s). Study-wide context: Collaborator samples came from the United States, Italy and Spain and covered acute and convalescent phases of COVID-19. Subjects who had been exposed to COVID-19, were actively infected with it, or had recovered from it provided the deeply sampled blood TCRbeta repertoires that made up the dataset. The material from the prospective study consisted of cDNA or gDNA derived from T cells, B-cell-depleted T cells, or PBMCs. HLA class I and class II types, where available, came from metadata supplied by the sample provider rather than from assay-based typing. The repertoires were made available in a free public database intended to serve as a resource for research on the immune response to SARS-CoV-2. The samples were drawn from two sources: the first 160 participants of the ongoing ImmuneRACE study, and 950 to 1,500 subjects contributed by 6 global collaborators. Sample metadata almost always included a de-identified subject ID, COVID-19 status, age in years and sex.

In Seattle, one collaborating source enrolled patients while the infection was active and tracked those patients longitudinally over the course of disease. Collaborating institutions collected whole blood in K2EDTA tubes following their own protocols. Collaborator samples were shipped for TCRbeta analysis as frozen whole blood, isolated PBMCs, or DNA extracted from either sample type. TCRbeta CDR3 regions were amplified from genomic DNA by means of the immunoSEQ Assay, a bias-controlled multiplex PCR. The paper's data handling went like this. Nucleated cell counts per sample were estimated from amplification of reference gene primers within the assay. Sequence reads were collapsed and filtered to measure the absolute abundance of every unique TCRbeta CDR3 rearrangement. For each sample, productive Simpson clonality was calculated as the square root of Simpson's diversity index over productive rearrangements. Drawn from immuneACCESS, this table holds only the in-frame rearrangements with V and J called that TCRdb kept. Clones are partly lost; checked studies trace under half to an unresolved V gene and leave the rest unexplained. The D gene and trimming were derived from the DNA, and the V and J assignments and clone size from that table. This sample is represented by approximately 350,000 clones; 89% of them were singletons. The ten largest clones capture about 3% of the sample.

Broad study findings and their caveats: Clinical and demographic metadata were provided uncurated, with the amount varying by source and participant.

The receptor was derived from a woman aged 25 to 39 with COVID-19, enrolled during active disease. Recombination linked TRBV7-8 to TRBJ1-5, with no confidently assigned D gene. Source material: peripheral blood. The encoded CDR3 is CASSLQVDQPQHF. The nucleotide sequence is given as TGTGCCAGCAGCCTCCAGGTTGACCAGCCCCAGCATTTT.